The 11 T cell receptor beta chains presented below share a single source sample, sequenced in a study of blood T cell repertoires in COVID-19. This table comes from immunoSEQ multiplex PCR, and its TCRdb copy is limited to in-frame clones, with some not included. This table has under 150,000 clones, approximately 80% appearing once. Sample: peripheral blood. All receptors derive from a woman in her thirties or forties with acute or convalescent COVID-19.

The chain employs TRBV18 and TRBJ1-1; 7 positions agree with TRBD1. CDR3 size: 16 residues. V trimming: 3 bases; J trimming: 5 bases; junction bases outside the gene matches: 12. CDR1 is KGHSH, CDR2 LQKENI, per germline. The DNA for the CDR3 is TGTGCCAGCTCACCCCAACTGACAGGGAGGCGAACTGAAGCTTTCTTT. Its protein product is CASSPQLTGRRTEAFF.

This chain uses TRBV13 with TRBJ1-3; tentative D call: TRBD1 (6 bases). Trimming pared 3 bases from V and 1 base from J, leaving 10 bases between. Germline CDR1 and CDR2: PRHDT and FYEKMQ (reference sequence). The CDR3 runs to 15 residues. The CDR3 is CASSFGGKSGNTIYF. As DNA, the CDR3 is TGTGCCAGCAGCTTTGGGGGCAAGTCTGGAAACACCATATATTTT.

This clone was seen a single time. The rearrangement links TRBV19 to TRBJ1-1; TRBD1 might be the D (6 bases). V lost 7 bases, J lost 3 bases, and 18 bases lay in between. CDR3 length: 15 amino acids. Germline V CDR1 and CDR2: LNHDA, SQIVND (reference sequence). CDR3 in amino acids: CASTFFGTPYTEAFF. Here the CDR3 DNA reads TGTGCCAGTACCTTCTTCGGGACACCGTACACTGAAGCTTTCTTT. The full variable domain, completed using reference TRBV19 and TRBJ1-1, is DGGITQSPKYLFRKEGQNVTLSCEQNLNHDAMYWYRQDPGQGLRLIYYSQIVNDFQKGDIAEGYSVSREKKESFPLTVTSAQKNPTAFYLCASTFFGTPYTEAFFGQGTRLTVV.

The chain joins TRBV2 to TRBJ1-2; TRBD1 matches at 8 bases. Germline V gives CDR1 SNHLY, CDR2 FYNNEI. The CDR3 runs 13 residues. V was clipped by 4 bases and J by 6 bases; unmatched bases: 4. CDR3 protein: CASSVSGGDGYTF. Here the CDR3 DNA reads TGTGCCAGCAGTGTATCAGGGGGCGATGGCTACACCTTC.

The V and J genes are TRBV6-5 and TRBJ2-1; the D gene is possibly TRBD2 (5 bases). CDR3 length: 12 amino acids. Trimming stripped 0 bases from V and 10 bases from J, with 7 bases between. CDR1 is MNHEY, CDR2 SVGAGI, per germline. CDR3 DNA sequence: TGTGCCAGCAGTTACTCGGGGAGAGAGCAGTTCTTC. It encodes CASSYSGREQFF.

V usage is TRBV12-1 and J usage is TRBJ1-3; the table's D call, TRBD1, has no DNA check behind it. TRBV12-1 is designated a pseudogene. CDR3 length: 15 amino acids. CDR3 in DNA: TGTGCCAGCAGCCCTGCGAGATACAGGGTGGACACCATATATTTT. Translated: CASSPARYRVDTIYF.

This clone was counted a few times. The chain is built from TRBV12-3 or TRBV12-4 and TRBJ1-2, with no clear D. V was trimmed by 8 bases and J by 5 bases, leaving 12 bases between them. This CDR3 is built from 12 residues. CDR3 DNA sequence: TGTGCCAGCCAAGACGCGGGGTATGGCTACACCTTC. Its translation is CASQDAGYGYTF.

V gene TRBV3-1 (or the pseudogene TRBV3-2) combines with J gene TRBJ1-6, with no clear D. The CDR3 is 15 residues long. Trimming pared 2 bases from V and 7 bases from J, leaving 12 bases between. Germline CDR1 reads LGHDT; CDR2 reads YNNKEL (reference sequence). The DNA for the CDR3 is TGTGCCAGCAGCCAACAAAGGACGGGGAATTCACCCCTCCACTTT. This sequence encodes CASSQQRTGNSPLHF.

CDR3 region: CASSEPWGAKDRETYEQYF. As DNA, the CDR3 is TGTGCCAGCAGTGAACCCTGGGGGGCTAAGGACAGGGAAACCTACGAGCAGTACTTC. The rearrangement uses TRBV6-1 and TRBJ2-7, with 8 bases matching TRBD1. V lost 2 bases and J lost 2; bases outside the gene matches: 17. The germline V gene has CDR1 MNHNS and CDR2 SASEGT. CDR3 length: 19 amino acids.

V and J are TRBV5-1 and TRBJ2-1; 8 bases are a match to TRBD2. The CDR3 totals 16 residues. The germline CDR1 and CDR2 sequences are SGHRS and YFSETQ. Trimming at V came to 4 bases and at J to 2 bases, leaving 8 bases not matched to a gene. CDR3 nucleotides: TGCGCCAGCAGCCCCGCAACGGGGGGGGCCTACAATGAGCAGTTCTTC. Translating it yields CASSPATGGAYNEQFF.

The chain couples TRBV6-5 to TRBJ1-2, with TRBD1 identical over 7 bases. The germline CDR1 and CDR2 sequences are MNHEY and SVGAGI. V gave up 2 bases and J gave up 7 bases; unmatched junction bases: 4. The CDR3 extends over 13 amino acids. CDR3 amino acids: CASSYEGAIGYTF. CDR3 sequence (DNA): TGTGCCAGCAGTTACGAGGGGGCGATTGGCTACACCTTC.